The entry below describes one T cell receptor (beta chain). Its antigen is unknown. PCR used 60 Vbeta primers and 13 Jbeta primers. Data came from immunoSEQ multiplex PCR; TCRdb stores just in-frame clones and leaves some out. The table lists under 90,000 clones, around 70% of them singletons. The sample originates from a study of cytomegalovirus exposure and HLA in healthy donors. General observations from the study: The productive fraction for most TCR beta V segments was about 90% or about 30% in an earlier analysis. Later on, a genetic analysis was performed. It linked a missense variant in DCLRE1C with V- and J-gene trimming of TCR beta.

Per germline, CDR1 SGDLS and CDR2 YYNGEE. The CDR3 length is 16 residues. V shed 4 bases, J shed 0 bases, and the junction held 5 bases outside the gene matches. The chain employs TRBV9 and TRBJ2-2, with 8 bases identical to TRBD2. This receptor was obtained from a woman aged 45-65 years in good health and CMV-seropositive. What was sequenced was PBMCs. CDR3 in DNA: TGTGCCAGCAGCACTGTAGCGGGAACGAACACCGGGGAGCTGTTTTTT. Amino acid sequence: CASSTVAGTNTGELFF. Looking up the rest from reference TRBV9 and TRBJ2-2 gives the full variable domain: DSGVTQTPKHLITATGQRVTLRCSPRSGDLSVYWYQQSLDQGLQFLIQYYNGEERAKGNILERFSAQQFPDLHSELNLSSLELGDSALYFCASSTVAGTNTGELFFGEGSRLTVL.